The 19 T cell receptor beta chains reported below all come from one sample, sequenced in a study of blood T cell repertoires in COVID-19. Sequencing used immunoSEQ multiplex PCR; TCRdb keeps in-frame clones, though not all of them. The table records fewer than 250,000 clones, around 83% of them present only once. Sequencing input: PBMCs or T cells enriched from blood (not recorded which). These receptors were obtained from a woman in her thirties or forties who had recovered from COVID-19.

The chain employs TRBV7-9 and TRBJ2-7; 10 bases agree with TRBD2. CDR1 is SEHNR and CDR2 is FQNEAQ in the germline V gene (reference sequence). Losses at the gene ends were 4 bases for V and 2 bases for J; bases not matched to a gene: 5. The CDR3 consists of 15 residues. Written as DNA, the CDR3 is TGTGCCAGCAGCTCCTGGACTAGCGGAGCCTACGAGCAGTACTTC. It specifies CASSSWTSGAYEQYF.

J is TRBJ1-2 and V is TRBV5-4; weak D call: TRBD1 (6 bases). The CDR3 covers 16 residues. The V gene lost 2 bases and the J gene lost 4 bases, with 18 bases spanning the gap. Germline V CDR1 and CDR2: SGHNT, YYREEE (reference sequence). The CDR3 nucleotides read TGTGCCAGCAGCTTCGTGGGGACCAGGGGTGGCTATGGCTACACCTTC. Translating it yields CASSFVGTRGGYGYTF.

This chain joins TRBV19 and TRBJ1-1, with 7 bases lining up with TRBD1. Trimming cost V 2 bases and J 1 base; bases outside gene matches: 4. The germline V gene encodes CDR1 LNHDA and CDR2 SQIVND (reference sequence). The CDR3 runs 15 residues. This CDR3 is CASSIIGTENTEAFF. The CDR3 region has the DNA TGTGCCAGTAGTATAATAGGGACAGAGAACACTGAAGCTTTCTTT.

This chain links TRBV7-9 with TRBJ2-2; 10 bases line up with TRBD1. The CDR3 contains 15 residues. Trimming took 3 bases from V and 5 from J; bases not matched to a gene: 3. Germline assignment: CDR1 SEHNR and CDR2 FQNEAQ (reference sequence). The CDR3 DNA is TGTGCCAGCAGCTTTGGACAGGGGGATACCGGGGAGCTGTTTTTT. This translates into CASSFGQGDTGELFF. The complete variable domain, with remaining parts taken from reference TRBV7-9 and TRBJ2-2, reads DTGVSQNPRHKITKRGQNVTFRCDPISEHNRLYWYRQTLGQGPEFLTYFQNEAQLEKSRLLSDRFSAERPKGSFSTLEIQRTEQGDSAMYLCASSFGQGDTGELFFGEGSRLTVL.

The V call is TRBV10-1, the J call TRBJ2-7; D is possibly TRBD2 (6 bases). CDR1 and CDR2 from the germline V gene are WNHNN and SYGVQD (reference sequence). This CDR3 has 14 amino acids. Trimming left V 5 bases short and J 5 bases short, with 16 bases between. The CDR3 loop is CASSLGLRMDEQYV. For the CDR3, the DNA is TGCGCCAGCAGTCTGGGACTCCGGATGGACGAGCAGTACGTC.

The CDR3 protein is CAISAGTVANYGYTF. DNA of the CDR3: TGTGCCATCAGTGCGGGAACAGTAGCTAACTATGGCTACACCTTC. This sequence joins TRBV10-3 and TRBJ1-2; D uncertain. The CDR3 spans 15 residues. The germline V gene encodes CDR1 ENHRY and CDR2 SYGVKD. Trimming took 4 bases from V and 0 from J, leaving 12 bases between them.

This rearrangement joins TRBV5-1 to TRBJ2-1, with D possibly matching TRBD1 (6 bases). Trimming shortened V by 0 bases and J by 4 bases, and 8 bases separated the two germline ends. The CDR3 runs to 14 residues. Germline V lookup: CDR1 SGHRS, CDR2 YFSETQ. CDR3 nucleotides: TGCGCCAGCAGCTTGGGACAGGTGTACAATGAGCAGTTCTTC. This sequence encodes CASSLGQVYNEQFF.

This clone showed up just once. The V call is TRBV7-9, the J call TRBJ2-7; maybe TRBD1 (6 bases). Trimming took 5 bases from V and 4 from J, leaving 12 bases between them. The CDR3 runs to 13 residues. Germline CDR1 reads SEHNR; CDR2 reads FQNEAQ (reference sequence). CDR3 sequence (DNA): TGTGCCAGCAGCCCAAGGGACAAATACGAGCAGTACGTC. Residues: CASSPRDKYEQYV.

CDR3 region: CASSSLAGGAGELFF. The DNA for the CDR3 is TGTGCCAGCAGCTCCCTAGCGGGAGGCGCCGGGGAGCTGTTTTTT. The V and J genes are TRBV11-2 and TRBJ2-2, with 11 positions matching TRBD2. The CDR3 spans 15 residues. Per the germline V gene, CDR1 is SGHAT and CDR2 is FQNNGV. The V and J ends lost 4 bases and 6 bases, in that order; junction bases with no gene match: 4.

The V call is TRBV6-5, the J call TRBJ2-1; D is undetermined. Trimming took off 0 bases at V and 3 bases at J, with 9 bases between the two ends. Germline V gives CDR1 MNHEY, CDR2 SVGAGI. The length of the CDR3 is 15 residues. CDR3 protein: CASSYSIAVYNEQFF. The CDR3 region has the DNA TGTGCCAGCAGTTACTCGATAGCAGTCTACAATGAGCAGTTCTTC.

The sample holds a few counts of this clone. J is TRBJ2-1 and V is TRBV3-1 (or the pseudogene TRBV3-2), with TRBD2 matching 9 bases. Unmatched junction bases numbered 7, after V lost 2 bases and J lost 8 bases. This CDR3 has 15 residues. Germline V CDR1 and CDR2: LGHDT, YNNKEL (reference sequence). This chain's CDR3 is CASSQTASGTYEQFF. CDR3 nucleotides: TGTGCCAGCAGCCAAACCGCTAGCGGGACTTATGAGCAGTTCTTC.

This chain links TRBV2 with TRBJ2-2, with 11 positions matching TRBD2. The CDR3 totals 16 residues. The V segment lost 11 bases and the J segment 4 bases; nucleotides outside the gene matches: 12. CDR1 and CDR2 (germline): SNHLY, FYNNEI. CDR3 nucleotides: TGTGCCGGTGGGGGAGGACTAGCGGGTGTCACCGGGGAGCTGTTTTTT. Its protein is CAGGGGLAGVTGELFF.

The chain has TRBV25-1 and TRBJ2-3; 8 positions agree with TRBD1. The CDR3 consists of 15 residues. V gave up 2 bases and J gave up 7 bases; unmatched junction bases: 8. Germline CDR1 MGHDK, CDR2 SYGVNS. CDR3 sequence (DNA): TGTGCCAGCAGTGAACTGGACAGGGAGGTAAATACGCAGTATTTT. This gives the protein CASSELDREVNTQYF.

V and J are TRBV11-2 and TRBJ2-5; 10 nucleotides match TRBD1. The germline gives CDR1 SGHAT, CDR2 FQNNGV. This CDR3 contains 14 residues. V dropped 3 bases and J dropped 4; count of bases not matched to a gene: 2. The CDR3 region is CASSLTGGGETQYF. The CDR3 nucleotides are TGTGCCAGCAGCTTGACAGGGGGCGGAGAGACCCAGTACTTC.

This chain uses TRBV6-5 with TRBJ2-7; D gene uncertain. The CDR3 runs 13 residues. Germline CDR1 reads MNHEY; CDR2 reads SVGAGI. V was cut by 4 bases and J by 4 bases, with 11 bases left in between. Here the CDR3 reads CASSSGFFYEQYV. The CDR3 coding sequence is TGTGCCAGCAGTTCCGGGTTCTTTTACGAGCAGTACGTC.

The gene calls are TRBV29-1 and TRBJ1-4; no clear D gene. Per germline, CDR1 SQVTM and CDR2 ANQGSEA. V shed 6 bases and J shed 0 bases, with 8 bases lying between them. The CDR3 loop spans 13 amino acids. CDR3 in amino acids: CSVEVATNEKLFF. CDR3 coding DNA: TGCAGCGTAGAGGTAGCAACTAATGAAAAACTGTTTTTT.

This CDR3 reads CASSFPNPSDTQYF. The DNA for the CDR3 is TGTGCCAGCAGTTTCCCTAATCCATCAGATACGCAGTATTTT. The V gene is TRBV28, the J gene TRBJ2-3; D remains unclear. The CDR3 sequence is 14 residues long. The germline CDR1 and CDR2 sequences are MDHEN and SYDVKM. Deletions cut 3 bases from V and 4 bases from J, with 11 bases between.

The CDR3 bases are TGTGCCAGCAGTGACCGGACAGGGCATGGTGGTGGCTACACCTTC. Amino acids: CASSDRTGHGGGYTF. The chain couples TRBV6-2 or TRBV6-3 to TRBJ1-2; 8 nucleotides match TRBD1. CDR1 is MNHEY and CDR2 is SVGEGT in the germline V gene. This CDR3 comprises 15 residues. V lost 5 bases and J lost 7; bases outside the gene matches: 12.

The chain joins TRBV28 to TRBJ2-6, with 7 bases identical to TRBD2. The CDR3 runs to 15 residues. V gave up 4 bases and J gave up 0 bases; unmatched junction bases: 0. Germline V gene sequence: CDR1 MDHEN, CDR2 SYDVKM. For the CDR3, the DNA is TGTGCCAGCAGTTCGGGGGGCTCTGGGGCCAACGTCCTGACTTTC. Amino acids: CASSSGGSGANVLTF.